This entry is about one T cell receptor (beta chain). Its matching antigen is unknown. CDR1 and CDR2 (germline): SQVTM, ANQGSEA. The CDR3 covers 15 residues. The V segment lost 4 bases and the J segment 7 bases; nucleotides outside the gene matches: 9. This entry is derived from a study of OX40 agonist ivuxolimab in advanced cancers. Study overall: Patients receiving dose escalation had hepatocellular carcinoma, melanoma, renal cell or head and neck cancer. Two patients with cutaneous melanoma and one with hepatocellular carcinoma, three in total, showed partial responses.

The protocol was immunoSEQ multiplex PCR, while the TCRdb copy is restricted to in-frame clones and leaves out a portion. The sample carries roughly 59,000 clones, about 91% recorded once. Study-level results: On average, CD8+ T cells had more expanded clones than CD4+.

This chain connects TRBV29-1 to TRBJ2-2; 10 nucleotides agree with TRBD1. The sequences come from CD4+ or CD8+ T cells sorted from blood, collected in a trial of the OX40 agonist ivuxolimab. The source is an adult with an advanced solid tumor such as melanoma, head and neck, liver or kidney cancer. CDR3 in DNA: TGCAGCGTTGTCCCGGGACAGGGGATGATCGGGGAGCTGTTTTTT. The encoded protein is CSVVPGQGMIGELFF.